What follows are 16 T cell receptor beta chains derived from one specimen sequenced in a study of blood T cell repertoires in COVID-19. Sequencing was performed with immunoSEQ multiplex PCR; in TCRdb, only in-frame clones are kept and a portion is missing. In the table there are 300,000 to 350,000 clones, approximately 89% of which are singletons. The sample consisted of peripheral blood. Receptors originate from an older woman with COVID-19, enrolled during active disease.

V usage is TRBV19 and J usage is TRBJ2-2, with D perhaps TRBD1 (5 bases). V was clipped by 4 bases and J by 1 base, with 13 bases between them. Germline CDR1 and CDR2: LNHDA and SQIVND (reference sequence). This CDR3 contains 16 residues. CDR3 nucleotides: TGTGCCAGTAGTAAAATAGGGGTAGGGAACACCGGGGAGCTGTTTTTT. Its translation is CASSKIGVGNTGELFF.

The rearrangement links TRBV28 to TRBJ1-2; D perhaps matches TRBD1 (5 bases). Germline V lookup: CDR1 MDHEN, CDR2 SYDVKM. V lost 10 bases and J 6 bases, leaving 24 bases between the germline ends. The length of the CDR3 is 15 residues. CDR3 region: CATKEGLRALDGYTF. CDR3 nucleotides: TGTGCCACCAAAGAAGGTCTCAGGGCTTTAGATGGCTACACCTTC.

Many counts were recorded for this clone. The chain combines TRBV11-2 with TRBJ1-2, with 8 bases lining up with TRBD1. CDR3 length equals 16 residues. CDR1 and CDR2 (germline): SGHAT, FQNNGV. J gave up 2 bases and V 1 base, and 6 bases lay outside the gene matches. CDR3 coding DNA: TGTGCCAGCAGCTTAGGTCCAGGGGGCGCGAACTATGGCTACACCTTC. This translates into CASSLGPGGANYGYTF.

The chain combines TRBV5-1 with TRBJ2-2; possibly TRBD1 for D (7 bases). This CDR3 has 15 amino acids. Germline lookup yields CDR1 SGHRS and CDR2 YFSETQ. Between the trimmed V and J ends, which lost 4 bases and 4 bases, there was a span of 14 bases. The CDR3 sequence is CASSPPQGGTGELFF. The DNA for the CDR3 is TGCGCCAGCAGCCCCCCGCAGGGGGGCACCGGGGAGCTGTTTTTT.

J is TRBJ2-5 and V is TRBV5-6; the match to TRBD2 covers 16 bases. After removal of 3 bases from V and 5 bases from J, the junction contained 7 bases not matched to a gene. The CDR3 is 17 residues long. CDR1 is SGHDT and CDR2 is YYEEEE in the germline V gene. CDR3 in DNA: TGTGCCAGCAGCTGGGGACTAGCGGGGGGGCCAGGGGAGACCCAGTACTTC. Translating it yields CASSWGLAGGPGETQYF.

The chain has TRBV6-5 and TRBJ1-1, with TRBD1 as a possible D gene (5 bases). The CDR3 is 15 residues long. Germline lookup yields CDR1 MNHEY and CDR2 SVGAGI. V lost 6 bases, J lost 4 bases, and 18 bases lay in between. The CDR3 spells CASSPPSPGGTEAFF. The CDR3 DNA reads as TGTGCCAGCAGCCCCCCCTCGCCGGGGGGCACTGAAGCTTTCTTT.

CDR3 in DNA: TGTGCCAGCAGCTTAACCGGACAGCTCCAAGAGACCCAGTACTTC. Residues: CASSLTGQLQETQYF. V usage is TRBV7-9 and J usage is TRBJ2-5; perhaps TRBD1 as D (6 bases). Germline V gene lookup returns CDR1 SEHNR and CDR2 FQNEAQ (reference sequence). V was shortened by 2 bases and J by 1 base, with 11 bases between the two germline ends. CDR3 length: 15 amino acids.

The J gene is TRBJ1-2, the V gene TRBV6-4, with TRBD1 identical over 9 bases. This CDR3 spans 19 amino acids. The ends lost 5 bases at V and 7 bases at J; junction bases unmatched: 23. CDR1 and CDR2 (germline): MRHNA, SNTAGT. The CDR3 DNA is TGTGCCAGCAGTCCCTACGCTGAGGGACAGGGTAGGAGGTCGAGTGGCTACACCTTC. Protein sequence: CASSPYAEGQGRRSSGYTF.

The CDR3 loop is CASSRDRGTHGYTF. In nucleotides, the CDR3 is TGTGCCAGCAGCCGGGACAGGGGAACACATGGCTACACCTTC. This chain connects TRBV5-8 to TRBJ1-2, with TRBD1 matching over 10 bases. The J segment lost 6 bases and the V segment lost 4 bases, leaving 6 bases of the junction unmatched. CDR1 and CDR2 (germline): SGHTS, YDEGEE. CDR3 length: 14 amino acids.

This clone was found once. This specimen includes other DNA sequences encoding the same CDR3. The chain couples TRBV6-5 to TRBJ1-1; perhaps TRBD1 as D (6 bases). This CDR3 is built from 12 residues. Trimming took 6 bases from V and 5 from J, leaving 10 bases between them. Germline values: CDR1 MNHEY, CDR2 SVGAGI. For the CDR3, the DNA is TGTGCCAGCAGACTCCAGGGGACTGAAGCTTTCTTT. Translation gives CASRLQGTEAFF.

V is TRBV29-1 and J is TRBJ1-1; 8 nucleotides match TRBD1. In germline, CDR1 is SQVTM, CDR2 ANQGSEA. The CDR3 covers 12 residues. Unmatched junction bases numbered 6, after V lost 7 bases and J lost 5 bases. The CDR3 DNA sequence: TGCAGCGCACTACAGGGGGTTACTGAAGCTTTCTTT. This gives the protein CSALQGVTEAFF.

The chain has TRBV28 and TRBJ1-2, with 8 bases lining up with TRBD1. V lost 10 bases and J lost 7; bases outside the gene matches: 14. The germline V gene has CDR1 MDHEN and CDR2 SYDVKM. This CDR3 is built from 14 residues. The CDR3 loop is CATLSGQGYAGYTF. The DNA for the CDR3 is TGTGCCACTCTCTCCGGACAGGGATACGCTGGCTACACCTTC.

The chain is built from TRBV7-8 and TRBJ2-7, with 7 positions matching TRBD1. Germline V CDR1 and CDR2: SGHVS, FQNEAQ. This CDR3 spans 13 amino acids. After removal of 5 bases from V and 2 bases from J, the junction contained 3 bases not matched to a gene. CDR3 sequence (DNA): TGTGCCAGCAGCACCGGGACAGCCTACGAGCAGTACTTC. Translating gives CASSTGTAYEQYF.

The chain combines TRBV5-1 with TRBJ1-1; 7 bases align to TRBD1. V was clipped by 5 bases and J by 0 bases; unmatched bases: 7. This CDR3 contains 15 residues. CDR1 and CDR2 from the germline V gene are SGHRS and YFSETQ. The CDR3 protein is CASSPTGNMNTEAFF. In nucleotides, the CDR3 is TGCGCCAGCAGTCCGACAGGGAACATGAACACTGAAGCTTTCTTT. Looking up the rest from reference TRBV5-1 and TRBJ1-1 gives the full variable domain: KAGVTQTPRYLIKTRGQQVTLSCSPISGHRSVSWYQQTPGQGLQFLFEYFSETQRNKGNFPGRFSGRQFSNSRSEMNVSTLELGDSALYLCASSPTGNMNTEAFFGQGTRLTVV.

The V and J genes are TRBV9 and TRBJ1-3, with a weak D call TRBD1 (5 bases). V lost 4 bases, J lost 3 bases, and 17 bases lay in between. This CDR3 contains 16 residues. The V gene's germline CDR1 is SGDLS and CDR2 YYNGEE. CDR3 DNA sequence: TGTGCCAGCAGCAAAGATGTCACAGGCGTTGGAAACACCATATATTTT. Its protein is CASSKDVTGVGNTIYF.

The chain joins TRBV2 to TRBJ1-2; D gene uncertain. Germline CDR1 reads SNHLY; CDR2 reads FYNNEI. This CDR3 spans 14 amino acids. Trimming left V 6 bases short and J 3 bases short, with 14 bases between. This chain's CDR3 is CASRPRSGDYGYTF. The CDR3 DNA is TGTGCCAGCAGACCCAGGTCGGGAGACTATGGCTACACCTTC.